This T cell receptor (beta chain) came from a study of T cells in Graves' hyperthyroidism and ophthalmopathy. Lactation, pregnancy, other autoimmune disease or uncontrolled infection excluded patients. Amplified TCR beta CDR3 regions came from RNA transcripts. Carried out on the TCR CDR3, a first-round RT-PCR used the HTBI primer set. TCRdb reprocessed the multiplex PCR reads via MiXCR and lists one record per CDR3 protein. The table has roughly 660,000 distinct CDR3 sequences, 17% seen once. V lost 10 bases and J lost 8, with 18 bases in between. Germline lookup yields CDR1 SGHVS and CDR2 FQNEAQ. CDR3 length: 13 residues. This clonotype was counted between two and nine times.

Sequencing was performed on blood. The TCR sequence derives from a man between 45 and 60 years old with Graves' hyperthyroidism. V usage is TRBV7-8 and J usage is TRBJ1-5; D not certain. The CDR3 sequence: CATTSSEFEPQHF. CDR3 coding DNA: TGTGCCACCACCTCAAGTGAATTCGAGCCCCAGCATTTT.